The clone carrying this T cell receptor beta chain was seen ten or more times. As to time point: newly diagnosed GD, antithyroid drugs for less than 3 months. The TCR library used RNA extracted from PBMCs. Trimming took off 5 bases at V and 2 bases at J, with 29 bases between the two ends. The CDR3 extends over 20 amino acids. The germline gives CDR1 SGHTA, CDR2 FQGTGA. Arm-PCR with iRepertoire HTBI primers amplified the CDR3 regions for these TCR beta libraries. TCRdb re-derived calls from the multiplex PCR reads in MiXCR, one entry per CDR3 protein. This table holds around 420,000 distinct CDR3 sequences, about 16% found once. This entry comes from a study of regulatory T cells in long-lasting Graves disease.

The sample was peripheral blood mononuclear cells (PBMCs), taken at new diagnosis, from a patient treated with antithyroid drugs. The clonotype was recovered from a female donor with Graves disease. J is TRBJ2-3 and V is TRBV7-3; D possibly matches TRBD1 or TRBD2 (6 bases each). CDR3 DNA: TGTGCCAGCAGCCTAAGGGGTGGAGGGGGAGCACTCCCACTCACAGATACGCAGTATTTT. This codes for CASSLRGGGGALPLTDTQYF.